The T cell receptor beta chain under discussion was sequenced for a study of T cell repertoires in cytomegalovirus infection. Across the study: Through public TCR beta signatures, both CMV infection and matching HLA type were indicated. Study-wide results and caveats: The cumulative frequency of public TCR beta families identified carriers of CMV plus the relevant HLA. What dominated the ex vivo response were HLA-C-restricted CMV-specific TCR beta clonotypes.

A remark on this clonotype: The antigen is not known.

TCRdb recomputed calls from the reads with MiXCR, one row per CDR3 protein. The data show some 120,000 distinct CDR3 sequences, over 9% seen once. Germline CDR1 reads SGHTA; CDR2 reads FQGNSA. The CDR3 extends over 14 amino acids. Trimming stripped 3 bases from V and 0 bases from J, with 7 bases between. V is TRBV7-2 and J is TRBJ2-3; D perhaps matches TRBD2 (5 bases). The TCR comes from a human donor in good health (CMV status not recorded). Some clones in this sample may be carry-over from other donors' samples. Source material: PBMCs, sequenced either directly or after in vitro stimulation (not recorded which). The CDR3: CASSLPSSTDTQYF. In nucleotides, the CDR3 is TGTGCCAGCAGCTTGCCTAGCAGCACAGATACGCAGTATTTT. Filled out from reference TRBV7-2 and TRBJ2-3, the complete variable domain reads GAGVSQSPSNKVTEKGKDVELRCDPISGHTALYWYRQSLGQGLEFLIYFQGNSAPDKSGLPSDRFSAERTGGSVSTLTIQRTQQEDSAVYLCASSLPSSTDTQYFGPGTRLTVL.